A selection of T cell receptor beta chains follows, all from one sample in a study of CD8 T cells in Susac syndrome. MiXCR, run by TCRdb on the immunoSEQ multiplex PCR reads, gives a single entry per CDR3 protein. The sample lists about 200,000 distinct CDR3 sequences; around 95% were seen once. Sequencing used CD4+ T cells from PBMCs. Receptor source: a human donor in good health. CDR3s include the opening cysteine and the closing phenylalanine or tryptophan.

j_call,v_call,cdr3_aa
TRBJ2-3,TRBV9,CASSFGLAGVPDTQYF
TRBJ2-5,TRBV3-1,CASSQGGDLQETQYF
TRBJ1-2,TRBV3-1,CASSQESGGPYGYTF
TRBJ1-2,TRBV20-1,CSAATGQGDYGYTF
TRBJ2-1,TRBV23-1,CASSHPSRLAGCYNEQFF
TRBJ2-1,TRBV20-1,CSARTAGGNNEQFF
TRBJ1-1,TRBV28,CASRPTGTGMNTEAFF
TRBJ2-3,TRBV25-1,CASSEWKGDTDTQYF
TRBJ1-1,TRBV27,CASNVLGRETEAFF
TRBJ1-6,TRBV6-1,CASSRAGSYNSPLHF
TRBJ1-1,TRBV15,CATSVGQGPNTEAFF
TRBJ2-1,TRBV3-1,CASSLTSGAYNEQFF
TRBJ2-1,TRBV24-1,CATSDVDRGADEQFF
TRBJ1-2,TRBV6-6,CASRTPEYGYTF
TRBJ2-3,TRBV7-9,CASSPRGADTQYF
TRBJ2-3,TRBV20-1,CSARDPLVGGSTDTQYF
TRBJ2-5,TRBV19,CASTPGQGETQYF
TRBJ2-1,TRBV29-1,CTSAETGGSDEQFF
TRBJ2-5,TRBV20-1,CSAPGETQYF
TRBJ2-4,TRBV20-1,CSAGVGGRNIQYF
TRBJ2-3,TRBV20-1,CSAYLGTSGLTDTQYF
TRBJ2-1,TRBV25-1,CASSVRTANEQFF
TRBJ1-6,TRBV9,CASSVSGTYNSPLHF
TRBJ1-1,TRBV29-1,CSVYRAGHTEAFF
TRBJ1-5,TRBV25-1,CASSGWTGGDADQPQHF